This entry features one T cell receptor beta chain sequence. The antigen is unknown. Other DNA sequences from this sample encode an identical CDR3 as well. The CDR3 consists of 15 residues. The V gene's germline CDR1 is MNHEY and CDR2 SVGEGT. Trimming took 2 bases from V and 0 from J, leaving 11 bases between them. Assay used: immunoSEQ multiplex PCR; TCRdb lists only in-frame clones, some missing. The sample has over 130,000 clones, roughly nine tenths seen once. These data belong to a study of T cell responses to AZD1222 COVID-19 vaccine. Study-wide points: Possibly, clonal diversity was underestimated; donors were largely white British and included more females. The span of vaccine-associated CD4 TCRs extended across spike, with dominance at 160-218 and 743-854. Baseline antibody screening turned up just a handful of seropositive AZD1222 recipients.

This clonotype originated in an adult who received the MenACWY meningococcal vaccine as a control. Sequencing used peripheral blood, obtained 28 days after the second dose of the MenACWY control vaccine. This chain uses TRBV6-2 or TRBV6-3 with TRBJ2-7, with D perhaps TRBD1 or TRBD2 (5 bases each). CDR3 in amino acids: CASSYGQGASYEQYF. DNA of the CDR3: TGTGCCAGCAGTTACGGGCAGGGAGCCTCCTACGAGCAGTACTTC.